A single sample is the source of the 22 T cell receptor beta chains below, sequenced in a study of cytotoxic CD8 clonotypes in ibrutinib-treated CLL. Only in-frame clones appear in the TCRdb table, and some are missing; sequencing was by immunoSEQ multiplex PCR. The table has 30,000 to 40,000 clones, 60% to 80% seen once; the top ten hold roughly 26%. The input for sequencing was PBMCs, taken before ibrutinib treatment. The receptors come from a human donor with chronic lymphocytic leukemia.

This clone was seen a handful of times. V usage is TRBV29-1 and J usage is TRBJ2-7; 9 bases match TRBD1. CDR3 length: 13 residues. Per germline, CDR1 SQVTM and CDR2 ANQGSEA. V gave up 6 bases and J gave up 2 bases; unmatched junction bases: 5. In DNA, the CDR3 is TGCAGCGTAAAAGGACAGGGGACCTACGAGCAGTACTTC. Translated, it gives CSVKGQGTYEQYF.

This clone is a singleton in its sample. This chain uses TRBV18 with TRBJ2-5; 8 bases line up with TRBD1. The CDR3 runs to 15 residues. The V gene's germline CDR1 is KGHSH and CDR2 LQKENI. Losses at the gene ends were 5 bases for V and 4 bases for J; bases not matched to a gene: 9. In DNA form, the CDR3 reads TGTGCCAGCTCAGAGGGGACAGGAGGGGCAGAGACCCAGTACTTC. It codes for CASSEGTGGAETQYF.

This rearrangement joins TRBV19 to TRBJ2-3, with D perhaps TRBD2 (6 bases). Per germline, CDR1 LNHDA and CDR2 SQIVND (reference sequence). With 8 bases removed from V and 2 bases from J, the gap between germline ends came to 11 bases. This CDR3 spans 13 amino acids. The CDR3 sequence is CASLAGNTDTQYF. As DNA, the CDR3 is TGTGCCAGTCTTGCGGGAAACACAGATACGCAGTATTTT.

J is TRBJ1-1 and V is TRBV5-1; D might be TRBD1 (5 bases). The CDR3 length is 14 residues. CDR1 is SGHRS and CDR2 is YFSETQ in the germline V gene. The V gene lost 0 bases and the J gene lost 4 bases, with 10 bases spanning the gap. The CDR3 DNA reads as TGCGCCAGCAGCTTGGCCCTTGGGGGCACTGAAGCTTTCTTT. Residues: CASSLALGGTEAFF.

V is TRBV18 and J is TRBJ2-7; 8 bases fit TRBD1. The CDR3 loop spans 14 amino acids. V was clipped by 2 bases and J by 1 base; unmatched bases: 1. CDR1 is KGHSH and CDR2 is LQKENI in the germline V gene. The CDR3 protein is CASSPDRGSYEQYF. The CDR3 DNA follows: TGTGCCAGCTCACCAGACAGGGGATCCTACGAGCAGTACTTC.

This clone was counted a few times. The rearrangement links TRBV29-1 to TRBJ1-2; tentatively, D is TRBD1 (5 bases). V shed 3 bases and J shed 3 bases, with 11 bases lying between them. The CDR3 runs 13 residues. Per the germline V gene, CDR1 is SQVTM and CDR2 is ANQGSEA. Here the CDR3 reads CSVEGRSDYGYTF. The CDR3, as DNA: TGCAGCGTTGAGGGACGGTCTGACTATGGCTACACCTTC.

The sample holds a few counts of this clone. The J gene is TRBJ1-5, the V gene TRBV28, with D unresolved. V lost 6 bases and J 0 bases, leaving 9 bases between the germline ends. Germline V gene sequence: CDR1 MDHEN, CDR2 SYDVKM. CDR3 length equals 14 residues. The CDR3 DNA follows: TGTGCCAGCAGCAGGCTTGATAGCAATCAGCCCCAGCATTTT. Amino acid sequence: CASSRLDSNQPQHF.

V and J are TRBV6-4 and TRBJ2-3; unclear D gene. V was cut by 5 bases and J by 9 bases, with 18 bases left in between. CDR1 MRHNA and CDR2 SNTAGT come from the germline V gene. This CDR3 spans 14 amino acids. The CDR3 DNA reads TGTGCCAGCAGTACTTCTGGACCAAATCCGACGCAGTATTTT. Translated: CASSTSGPNPTQYF.

This clone was recorded a few times. The chain carries TRBV6-1 and TRBJ2-1; unclear D gene. V lost 3 bases, J lost 12 bases, and 12 bases lay in between. The CDR3 consists of 12 residues. The germline V gene encodes CDR1 MNHNS and CDR2 SASEGT. The CDR3 DNA sequence: TGTGCCAGCAGTGACAAGTGGTGGATGCAGTTCTTC. It yields the protein CASSDKWWMQFF.

This clone was counted a few times. J is TRBJ1-2 and V is TRBV19, with D perhaps matching TRBD1 (5 bases). The CDR3 contains 14 residues. V was cut by 5 bases and J by 6 bases, with 16 bases left in between. CDR1 is LNHDA, CDR2 SQIVND, per germline (reference sequence). The CDR3 spells CASSLGTDQHGYTF. CDR3 sequence (DNA): TGTGCCAGTAGTCTAGGGACTGACCAACATGGCTACACCTTC.

V and J are TRBV15 and TRBJ2-1, with D possibly being TRBD1 or TRBD2 (5 bases each). CDR3 size: 14 residues. Per the germline V gene, CDR1 is LNHNV and CDR2 is YYDKDF (reference sequence). Trimming removed 5 bases from V and 5 bases from J, with 13 bases in between. The CDR3 region has the DNA TGTGCCACCAGCGGCGTCGGGACCCACAATGAGCAGTTCTTC. This sequence encodes CATSGVGTHNEQFF. Together with reference TRBV15 and TRBJ2-1, the CDR3 gives the full variable domain: DAMVIQNPRYQVTQFGKPVTLSCSQTLNHNVMYWYQQKSSQAPKLLFHYYDKDFNNEADTPDNFQSRRPNTSFCFLDIRSPGLGDTAMYLCATSGVGTHNEQFFGPGTRLTVL.

The table lists this clone with a count of one. The CDR3 sequence is CAIRNRGGSGDFEQYF. DNA of the CDR3: TGTGCCATCCGGAACAGAGGAGGGTCAGGAGACTTCGAGCAGTACTTC. This chain connects TRBV10-3 to TRBJ2-7; weak D call: TRBD2 (6 bases). The CDR3 runs to 16 residues. Germline V gene data show CDR1 as ENHRY and CDR2 as SYGVKD. Trimming took off 8 bases at V and 6 bases at J, with 26 bases between the two ends.

V usage is TRBV7-9 and J usage is TRBJ2-4, with TRBD1 matching 8 bases. CDR3 size: 13 residues. In germline, CDR1 is SEHNR, CDR2 FQNEAQ (reference sequence). The V and J ends lost 5 bases and 14 bases, in that order; junction bases with no gene match: 11. CDR3 protein: CASSLEQGQEKYF. In DNA form, the CDR3 reads TGTGCCAGCAGCCTAGAGCAGGGACAGGAGAAGTACTTC.

This chain joins TRBV10-3 and TRBJ2-7; 10 positions agree with TRBD1. The CDR3 totals 15 residues. Per germline, CDR1 ENHRY and CDR2 SYGVKD. Losses at the gene ends were 3 bases for V and 3 bases for J; bases not matched to a gene: 5. CDR3 in amino acids: CAISDRTGGNYEQYF. DNA for the CDR3: TGTGCCATCAGTGACCGGACAGGGGGAAACTACGAGCAGTACTTC.

This chain connects TRBV5-5 to TRBJ2-7; D not resolved. CDR1 is SGHKS, CDR2 YYEKEE, per germline (reference sequence). This CDR3 contains 15 residues. The V end lost 1 base, the J end lost 3 bases, and 14 bases lay between the germline ends. Here the CDR3 reads CASSLLASVGYEQYF. CDR3 nucleotides: TGTGCCAGCAGCTTGCTGGCGTCCGTTGGCTACGAGCAGTACTTC.

The chain couples TRBV6-4 to TRBJ2-5, with D unresolved. The length of the CDR3 is 15 residues. The V and J ends lost 5 bases and 5 bases respectively, with 18 bases between them. Per the germline V gene, CDR1 is MRHNA and CDR2 is SNTAGT. In nucleotides, the CDR3 is TGTGCCAGCAGTCCCCCCGCGTCAACGGAGGAGACCCAGTACTTC. This sequence encodes CASSPPASTEETQYF.

This chain joins TRBV30 and TRBJ2-1; 8 positions agree with TRBD1. The J segment lost 8 bases and the V segment lost 7 bases, leaving 7 bases of the junction unmatched. This CDR3 is 12 amino acids long. Germline CDR1 and CDR2: GTSNPN and SVGIG (reference sequence). The CDR3: CAYGTGRYEQFF. DNA of the CDR3: TGTGCCTACGGGACAGGTAGATATGAGCAGTTCTTC.

Only a few counts were recorded for this clone. The genes are TRBV10-3 and TRBJ2-1; D is unresolved. This CDR3 region has 15 residues. V was shortened by 4 bases and J by 4 bases, with 14 bases between the two germline ends. Per germline, CDR1 ENHRY and CDR2 SYGVKD. In nucleotides, the CDR3 is TGTGCCATCAGTGGCCCCCACACCGCATACAATGAGCAGTTCTTC. This translates into CAISGPHTAYNEQFF.

The chain joins TRBV27 to TRBJ2-7; D unclear. The CDR3 contains 15 residues. With 2 bases removed from V and 0 bases from J, the gap between germline ends came to 11 bases. Per the germline V gene, CDR1 is MNHEY and CDR2 is SMNVEV (reference sequence). The CDR3 loop is CASSLKASLSYEQYF. CDR3 coding DNA: TGTGCCAGCAGTTTAAAGGCCAGCCTCTCCTACGAGCAGTACTTC.

This clone was seen only a few times. The J gene is TRBJ1-1, the V gene TRBV7-8; D is unresolved. CDR1 SGHVS and CDR2 FQNEAQ come from the germline V gene. V was shortened by 2 bases and J by 4 bases, with 8 bases between the two germline ends. CDR3 length: 13 residues. The DNA of the CDR3 is TGTGCCAGCAGCTTACATCAGACCACTGAAGCTTTCTTT. This gives the protein CASSLHQTTEAFF.

The chain recombines TRBV9 with TRBJ2-2; 9 bases map to TRBD1. Per the germline V gene, CDR1 is SGDLS and CDR2 is YYNGEE. The V segment lost 3 bases and the J segment 7 bases; nucleotides outside the gene matches: 10. CDR3 size: 16 residues. The CDR3 here is CASSEVTGGRGGELFF. As DNA, the CDR3 is TGTGCCAGCAGCGAGGTGACAGGGGGGCGCGGCGGGGAGCTGTTTTTT.

The chain has TRBV4-1 and TRBJ1-2; D gene ambiguous. Germline V gene lookup returns CDR1 MGHRA and CDR2 YSYEKL. This CDR3 has 13 amino acids. Trimming stripped 1 base from V and 6 bases from J, with 9 bases between. The CDR3 spells CASSQVAGDGYTF. The CDR3 region has the DNA TGCGCCAGCAGCCAAGTGGCTGGGGATGGCTACACCTTC.